This paragraph covers one T cell receptor beta chain sequence. Its antigen remains unidentified. CDR1 is MRHNA and CDR2 is SNTAGT in the germline V gene. V dropped 5 bases and J dropped 0 bases, with 11 bases sitting between them. CDR3 length equals 15 residues. The data are from a study of shared clonotypes between healthy human individuals. Study information: In total, the donors were a couple of women and three men aged 18 to 49.

Findings of the study overall: Naive CD4 clonotypes were shared across several donors at around 5.4%.

The repertoire was sequenced with immunoSEQ multiplex PCR; TCRdb's copy has only in-frame clones and lacks some. The sample consists of some 650,000 clones, around 97% of them appearing once. This clonotype was sampled from a woman in her twenties or thirties in good health. The sample taken for sequencing was naive CD4+ T cells sorted from blood. Subset meaning: CD45RA+ positively selected. The J gene is TRBJ2-1, the V gene TRBV6-4; D may be TRBD2 (6 bases). CDR3 region: CASSSRGSSYNEQFF. For the CDR3, the DNA is TGTGCCAGCAGTTCGCGGGGAAGCTCCTACAATGAGCAGTTCTTC.